Listed below are T cell receptor beta chains from one sample, sequenced in a study of T cell clonotyping in hematopoietic cell transplantation. The method was immunoSEQ multiplex PCR; TCRdb's version includes in-frame clones alone and lacks a portion of them. The data show approximately 19,000 clones, about 82% seen once. This specimen was peripheral blood mononuclear cells, taken before stem cell transplant. The source of these receptors is a man aged 45-65 years with acute myeloid leukemia. Some clones in this sample may be carry-over from other donors' samples. The CDR3 runs from the conserved cysteine through the conserved F or W. Each record gives: D gene, V gene, J gene, clone size, CDR3 protein, CDR3 DNA. A D gene is named only where the DNA matches it firmly. Clone size is not always given. Where it is, it says once, few, many or a class for expanded clones.

TRBD1	TRBV2	TRBJ1-4	-	CASSESPGGNEKLFF	TGTGCCAGCAGTGAGTCCCCAGGGGGCAATGAAAAACTGTTTTTT
-	TRBV29-1	TRBJ1-2	-	CSVEGGAAGYTF	TGCAGCGTTGAGGGGGGGGCGGCTGGCTACACCTTC
-	TRBV19	TRBJ1-5	-	CASSITGGGNQPQHF	TGTGCCAGTAGTATTACGGGTGGTGGCAATCAGCCCCAGCATTTT
TRBD2	TRBV9	TRBJ2-1	once	CASSVTGGPNEQFF	TGTGCCAGCAGCGTCACGGGGGGGCCCAATGAGCAGTTCTTC
TRBD1	TRBV4-3	TRBJ1-1	-	CASSQYTGGSNTEAFF	TGCGCCAGCAGCCAATACACAGGGGGATCGAACACTGAAGCTTTCTTT
-	TRBV6-4	TRBJ1-1	-	CASSGTRGRTEAFF	TGTGCCAGCAGTGGAACTCGGGGCCGAACTGAAGCTTTCTTT
TRBD2	TRBV5-8	TRBJ2-5	-	CASSPVGLASREQYF	TGTGCCAGCAGCCCGGTGGGACTAGCCTCGAGGGAGCAGTACTTC
-	TRBV7-2	TRBJ1-2	-	CASRSRVVGGYTF	TGTGCCAGCAGATCAAGGGTAGTGGGTGGCTACACCTTC
TRBD1	TRBV7-2	TRBJ1-1	-	CASSPRTGGTEAFF	TGTGCCAGCAGCCCTAGGACAGGGGGCACTGAAGCTTTCTTT
-	TRBV5-6	TRBJ2-7	-	CASSLPGNEQYF	TGTGCCAGCAGCCTTCCCGGCAACGAGCAGTACTTC
-	TRBV19	TRBJ1-2	-	CASSLGTDYGYTF	TGTGCCAGTAGTCTCGGGACGGACTATGGCTACACCTTC
-	TRBV2	TRBJ2-1	medium-sized	CASSQSDEQFF	TGTGCCAGCAGTCAGAGCGATGAGCAGTTCTTC
-	TRBV2	TRBJ2-7	-	CAGRRESYEQYF	TGTGCCGGCCGGAGAGAATCCTACGAGCAGTACTTC
TRBD1	TRBV5-8	TRBJ1-3	once	CASSSGQGRNTIYF	TGTGCCAGCAGCTCGGGACAGGGAAGAAACACCATATATTTT
-	TRBV11-2	TRBJ2-1	-	CASSSPGLRQFF	TGTGCCAGCAGCTCACCGGGACTTAGGCAGTTCTTC
-	TRBV5-4	TRBJ2-3	-	CASSLRVGRATDTQYF	TGTGCCAGCAGCTTGAGGGTGGGCAGGGCCACAGATACGCAGTATTTT
-	TRBV4-1	TRBJ2-3	-	CASSPDIGSGTDTQYF	TGCGCCAGCAGCCCGGACATCGGTTCTGGCACAGATACGCAGTATTTT
-	TRBV29-1	TRBJ1-1	-	CSVEGGAKFLHTEAFF	TGCAGCGTTGAGGGGGGGGCCAAATTTCTGCACACTGAAGCTTTCTTT
TRBD1	TRBV27	TRBJ1-5	-	CASSLSGDSYSNQPQHF	TGTGCCAGCAGTTTATCGGGGGACAGCTATAGCAATCAGCCCCAGCATTTT
TRBD1	TRBV2	TRBJ2-4	-	CASSLPQGARNIQYF	TGTGCCAGCAGTCTACCCCAGGGGGCGAGAAACATTCAGTACTTC
TRBD1	TRBV29-1	TRBJ2-7	-	CSVEEAGQGAYEQYF	TGCAGCGTTGAAGAGGCGGGACAGGGGGCCTACGAGCAGTACTTC
-	TRBV4-3	TRBJ2-6	-	CASSQDGDSGANVLTF	TGCGCCAGCAGCCAAGATGGGGACTCTGGGGCCAACGTCCTGACTTTC
TRBD2	TRBV7-3	TRBJ2-3	-	CASSIGTSGFYTQYF	TGTGCCAGCAGTATCGGGACTAGCGGGTTTTATACGCAGTATTTT
-	TRBV27	TRBJ2-2	-	CASSPIGGELFF	TGTGCCAGCAGCCCTATCGGGGGGGAGCTGTTTTTT
-	TRBV11-2	TRBJ2-7	-	CASSLRSRDSYEQYF	TGTGCCAGCAGCTTACGATCCAGGGACTCCTACGAGCAGTACTTC
-	TRBV10-3	TRBJ1-2	-	CAISAIIAENYGYTF	TGTGCCATCAGTGCAATTATAGCGGAAAACTATGGCTACACCTTC
TRBD1	TRBV5-8	TRBJ2-5	once	CASSFQGQGVETQYF	TGTGCCAGCAGCTTTCAGGGACAGGGCGTAGAGACCCAGTACTTC
-	TRBV7-2	TRBJ2-1	once	CASSPQGGASSYNEQFF	TGTGCCAGCAGCCCACAAGGGGGGGCTAGCTCCTACAATGAGCAGTTCTTC
TRBD1	TRBV6-5	TRBJ2-7	-	CASSRTGGDEQYF	TGTGCCAGCAGCCGGACAGGGGGCGACGAGCAGTACTTC
-	TRBV27	TRBJ1-4	-	CASSLRWGNEKLFF	TGTGCCAGCAGTTTACGATGGGGTAATGAAAAACTGTTTTTT
TRBD1	TRBV4-1	TRBJ1-2	once	CASSQDPPGQGNYGYTF	TGCGCCAGCAGCCAAGATCCCCCGGGACAGGGGAACTATGGCTACACCTTC
-	TRBV7-6	TRBJ2-7	once	CASSSHSPPYEQYF	TGTGCCAGCAGCTCGCACAGTCCCCCCTACGAGCAGTACTTC
-	TRBV9	TRBJ2-3	-	CASSVNTDTQYF	TGTGCCAGCAGCGTCAACACAGATACGCAGTATTTT
TRBD1	TRBV4-3	TRBJ1-1	-	CASSQSGTGIAEAFF	TGCGCCAGCAGCCAGTCCGGGACAGGGATAGCTGAAGCTTTCTTT
TRBD1	TRBV5-4	TRBJ1-5	-	CASSLGQGLNQPQHF	TGTGCCAGCAGCTTGGGACAGGGGCTTAATCAGCCCCAGCATTTT
-	TRBV4-1	TRBJ2-1	-	CASSQDGNSNNEQFF	TGCGCCAGCAGCCAAGATGGGAATAGCAACAATGAGCAGTTCTTC
-	TRBV18	TRBJ2-2	-	CASSPRQVSGELFF	TGTGCCAGCTCACCCCGACAGGTCTCCGGGGAGCTGTTTTTT
-	TRBV6-6	TRBJ2-3	-	CASSSVGAGTDTQYF	TGTGCCAGCAGTTCGGTCGGGGCTGGCACAGATACGCAGTATTTT
TRBD1	TRBV7-9	TRBJ2-1	-	CASTTRSGGQGSNEQFF	TGTGCCAGCACCACCAGATCCGGGGGACAGGGGTCGAATGAGCAGTTCTTC
-	TRBV7-6	TRBJ1-1	once	CASSQDVNTEAFF	TGTGCCAGCAGTCAGGATGTGAACACTGAAGCTTTCTTT
TRBD1	TRBV12-5	TRBJ2-7	-	CASGLYLRTGDTYEQYF	TGTGCTAGTGGTTTGTACCTACGGACAGGAGACACGTACGAGCAGTACTTC
-	TRBV6-5	TRBJ2-7	-	CASSYGALTYEQYF	TGTGCCAGCAGTTACGGGGCACTTACCTACGAGCAGTACTTC
-	TRBV14	TRBJ1-2	once	CASSQISSGYGYTF	TGTGCCAGCAGCCAAATCTCGTCGGGCTATGGCTACACCTTC
TRBD1	TRBV6-5	TRBJ1-6	few	CASTWSRGNNSPLHF	TGTGCCAGCACCTGGAGCAGGGGGAATAATTCACCCCTCCACTTT
-	TRBV28	TRBJ1-5	-	CASSRPPDTVVQPQHF	TGTGCCAGCAGTCGTCCCCCTGACACCGTGGTTCAGCCCCAGCATTTT